Shown below are 3 T cell receptor beta chains from a single sample sequenced in a study of vaccination and CD4 T cells after COVID-19. These receptors have no known antigen. The time point here: late sampling 161 to 241 days after vaccination in three convalescent patients. As for treatment: roughly 11-day PBMC culture with coronavirus spike peptide pools or control peptides (ViraFEST assay). The study sequenced cultured CD4+ T cell DNA using the Oncomine TCR Beta short-read assay. From the PCR reads, TCRdb called clonotypes with MiXCR, one entry per CDR3 protein. The profile covers tens of thousands of distinct CDR3 sequences, with 28% appearing a single time and about 7% taken by the ten largest. Sequencing used CD4+ T cells from blood, cultured in vitro, obtained about 7 months after SARS-CoV-2 vaccination. These receptors came from a human donor who had recovered from COVID-19.

This clonotype was counted between two and nine times. The V gene is TRBV6-1, the J gene TRBJ1-6; weak D call: TRBD1 (5 bases). Trimming took off 8 bases at V and 9 bases at J, with 14 bases between the two ends. The CDR3 loop spans 13 amino acids. Germline V lookup: CDR1 MNHNS, CDR2 SASEGT. This CDR3 is CASLNGRGSPLHF. CDR3 DNA sequence: TGTGCCAGCCTGAATGGTAGGGGTTCACCCCTCCACTTT.

This sequence joins TRBV6-1 and TRBJ2-5, with a possible D match to TRBD2 (5 bases). The CDR3 consists of 13 residues. Germline V gene lookup returns CDR1 MNHNS and CDR2 SASEGT. The V and J ends lost 6 bases and 7 bases respectively, with 15 bases between them. The CDR3 bases are TGTGCCAGCAGGAGGGAAGTATCATGGACCCAGTACTTC. Translation gives CASRREVSWTQYF.

This clonotype turned up a few times. This chain connects TRBV20-1 to TRBJ1-1; D unresolved. V lost 6 bases and J lost 4, with 12 bases in between. CDR1 is DFQATT and CDR2 is SNEGSKA in the germline V gene (reference sequence). The CDR3 covers 12 residues. The CDR3 region has the DNA TGCAGTGCCCCCCCCTCCAGCACTGAAGCTTTCTTT. Protein sequence: CSAPPSSTEAFF.